The 7 T cell receptor beta chains below come from one sample, sequenced in a study of cytomegalovirus exposure and HLA in healthy donors. Use of 60 Vbeta and 13 Jbeta primers characterized the PCR. Method: immunoSEQ multiplex PCR; TCRdb's copy keeps in-frame clones and lacks some. The sample lists around 150,000 clones, roughly 80% occurring once. The sequenced sample was PBMCs. These receptors all stem from a man younger than 35 in good health and CMV-seropositive.

V gene TRBV9 combines with J gene TRBJ2-6; maybe TRBD2 (5 bases). Per germline, CDR1 SGDLS and CDR2 YYNGEE. V lost 6 bases to trimming and J lost 2 bases, with 9 bases between them. The CDR3 is made up of 14 amino acids. CDR3 amino acids: CASMRETGANVLTF. CDR3 nucleotide sequence: TGTGCCAGCATGAGGGAGACTGGGGCCAACGTCCTGACTTTC.

The chain recombines TRBV13 with TRBJ2-1; the D is unclear. The CDR3 totals 15 residues. The V and J ends lost 3 bases and 6 bases respectively, with 15 bases between them. Looked up from germline, CDR1 is PRHDT and CDR2 is FYEKMQ (reference sequence). In DNA form, the CDR3 reads TGTGCCAGCAGCTTGGCGGCCTCGAGAGGCAATGAGCAGTTCTTC. This codes for CASSLAASRGNEQFF.

The chain couples TRBV5-6 to TRBJ2-3, with 11 bases aligning to TRBD2. The CDR3 totals 15 residues. V lost 6 bases, J lost 4 bases, and 7 bases stayed unmatched. From germline, CDR1 is SGHDT and CDR2 YYEEEE. For the CDR3, the DNA is TGTGCCAGCACCCATAGCGGGGGGGTATCAGATACGCAGTATTTT. Its protein is CASTHSGGVSDTQYF. Filled out from reference TRBV5-6 and TRBJ2-3, the complete variable domain reads DAGVTQSPTHLIKTRGQQVTLRCSPKSGHDTVSWYQQALGQGPQFIFQYYEEEERQRGNFPDRFSGHQFPNYSSELNVNALLLGDSALYLCASTHSGGVSDTQYFGPGTRLTVL.

The chain employs TRBV29-1 and TRBJ2-3; unclear D gene. Germline CDR1 and CDR2: SQVTM and ANQGSEA. The CDR3 is made up of 10 amino acids. The germline V and J ends were trimmed by 7 bases and 1 base, with 3 bases remaining between them. The CDR3 nucleotides read TGCAGCGGAGGCACAGATACGCAGTATTTT. Translating it yields CSGGTDTQYF.

This chain links TRBV4-1 with TRBJ2-3; 7 nucleotides agree with TRBD1. Germline-derived CDR1 and CDR2 are MGHRA and YSYEKL. The ends lost 3 bases at V and 2 bases at J; junction bases unmatched: 8. The CDR3 is 16 amino acids. CDR3 loop: CASSHKGQPNTDTQYF. The CDR3 coding sequence is TGCGCCAGCAGCCACAAGGGACAGCCTAACACAGATACGCAGTATTTT.

This clone was found once. The rearrangement uses TRBV4-1 and TRBJ1-1; tentative D call: TRBD1 (5 bases). With 2 bases removed from V and 2 bases from J, the gap between germline ends came to 18 bases. The CDR3 has 17 residues. From germline, CDR1 is MGHRA and CDR2 YSYEKL. CDR3 loop: CASSQFFGGTANTEAFF. CDR3 bases: TGCGCCAGCAGCCAATTCTTTGGGGGGACGGCTAACACTGAAGCTTTCTTT.

This clone has more than one count but fewer than ten. This sequence joins TRBV7-6 and TRBJ2-1; TRBD1 is a possible D gene (5 bases). V dropped 3 bases and J dropped 4 bases, with 13 bases sitting between them. The CDR3 extends over 15 amino acids. Germline V gene lookup returns CDR1 SGHVS and CDR2 FNYEAQ. This CDR3 is CASSFTGVRYNEQFF. CDR3 nucleotides: TGTGCCAGCAGCTTTACAGGAGTCCGGTACAATGAGCAGTTCTTC.